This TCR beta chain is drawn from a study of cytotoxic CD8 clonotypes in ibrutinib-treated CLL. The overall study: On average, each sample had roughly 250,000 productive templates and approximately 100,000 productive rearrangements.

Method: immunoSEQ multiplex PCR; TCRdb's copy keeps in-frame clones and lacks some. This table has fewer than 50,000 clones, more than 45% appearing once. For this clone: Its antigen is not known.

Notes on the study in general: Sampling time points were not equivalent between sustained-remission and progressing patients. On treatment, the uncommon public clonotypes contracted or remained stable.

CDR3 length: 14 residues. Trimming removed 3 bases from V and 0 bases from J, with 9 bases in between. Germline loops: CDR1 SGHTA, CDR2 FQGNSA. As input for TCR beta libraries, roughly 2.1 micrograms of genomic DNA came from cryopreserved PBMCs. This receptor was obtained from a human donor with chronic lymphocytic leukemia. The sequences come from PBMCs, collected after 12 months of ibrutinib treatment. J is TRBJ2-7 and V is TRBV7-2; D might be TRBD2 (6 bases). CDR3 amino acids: CASSFGGSSYEQYF. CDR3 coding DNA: TGTGCCAGCAGCTTTGGAGGGTCCTCCTACGAGCAGTACTTC. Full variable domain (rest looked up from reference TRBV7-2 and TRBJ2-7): GAGVSQSPSNKVTEKGKDVELRCDPISGHTALYWYRQSLGQGLEFLIYFQGNSAPDKSGLPSDRFSAERTGGSVSTLTIQRTQQEDSAVYLCASSFGGSSYEQYFGPGTRLTVT.